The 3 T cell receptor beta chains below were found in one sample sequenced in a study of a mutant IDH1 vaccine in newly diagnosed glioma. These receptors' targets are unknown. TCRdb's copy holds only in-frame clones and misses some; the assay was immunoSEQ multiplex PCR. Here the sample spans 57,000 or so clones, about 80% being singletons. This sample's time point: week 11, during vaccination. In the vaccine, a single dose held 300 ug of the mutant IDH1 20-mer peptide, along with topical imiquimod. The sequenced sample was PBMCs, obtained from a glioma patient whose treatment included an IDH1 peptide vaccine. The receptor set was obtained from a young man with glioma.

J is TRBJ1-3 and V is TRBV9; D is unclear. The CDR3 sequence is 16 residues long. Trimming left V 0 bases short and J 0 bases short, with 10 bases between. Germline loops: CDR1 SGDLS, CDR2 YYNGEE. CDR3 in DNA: TGTGCCAGCAGCGTAGGGCAAGACGGCTCTGGAAACACCATATATTTT. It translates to CASSVGQDGSGNTIYF.

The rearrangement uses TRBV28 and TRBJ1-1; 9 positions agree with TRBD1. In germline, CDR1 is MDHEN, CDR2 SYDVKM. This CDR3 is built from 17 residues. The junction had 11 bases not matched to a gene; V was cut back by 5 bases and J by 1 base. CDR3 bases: TGTGCCAGCAGTGGCCCGGGACAGGGTTTAGAGAACACTGAAGCTTTCTTT. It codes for CASSGPGQGLENTEAFF.

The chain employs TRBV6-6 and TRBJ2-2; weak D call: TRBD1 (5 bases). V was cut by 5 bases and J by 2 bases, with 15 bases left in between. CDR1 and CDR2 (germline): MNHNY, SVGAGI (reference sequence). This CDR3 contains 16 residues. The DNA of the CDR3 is TGTGCCAGCAGTCAAACAGGACCAAGAAACACCGGGGAGCTGTTTTTT. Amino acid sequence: CASSQTGPRNTGELFF.